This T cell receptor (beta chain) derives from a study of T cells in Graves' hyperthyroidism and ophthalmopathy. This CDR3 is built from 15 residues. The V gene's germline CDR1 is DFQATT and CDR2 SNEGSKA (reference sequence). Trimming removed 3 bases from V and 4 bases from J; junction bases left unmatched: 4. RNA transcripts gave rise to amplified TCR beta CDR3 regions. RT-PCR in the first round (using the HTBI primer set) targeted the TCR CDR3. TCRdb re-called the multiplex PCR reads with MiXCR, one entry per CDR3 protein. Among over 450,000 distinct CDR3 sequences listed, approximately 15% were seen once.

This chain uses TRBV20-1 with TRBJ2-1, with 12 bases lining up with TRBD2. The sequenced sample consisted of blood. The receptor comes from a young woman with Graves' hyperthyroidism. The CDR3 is CSARPGLAGYNEQFF. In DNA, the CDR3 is TGCAGTGCTAGGCCGGGACTAGCGGGTTACAATGAGCAGTTCTTC.